This T cell receptor (beta chain) is drawn from a study of blood T cell repertoires in COVID-19 (dated by TCRdb to 2018 to 2020). With regard to the full study: Collaborator samples came from the United States, Italy and Spain and covered acute and convalescent phases of COVID-19. The repertoires were released in a freely available public database intended as a resource for research on the immune response to SARS-CoV-2. The samples were drawn from two sources: the first 160 participants of the ongoing ImmuneRACE study, and 1,254 subjects contributed by 6 global collaborators. Subjects who had been exposed to COVID-19, were actively infected with it, or had recovered from it provided the deeply sampled blood TCRbeta repertoires that made up the dataset. HLA class I and class II types, where available, came from metadata supplied by the sample provider rather than from assay-based typing. The material from the prospective study consisted of cDNA or gDNA derived from T cells, B-cell-depleted T cells, or PBMCs. Nearly every sample came with metadata listing a de-identified subject ID, COVID-19 status, age in years and sex. Summary of the overall study and its limitations: Clinical and demographic metadata were provided uncurated, with the amount varying by source and participant.

TCRbeta CDR3 regions were amplified from genomic DNA by means of the immunoSEQ Assay, a bias-controlled multiplex PCR. Regarding the original processing steps: The number of nucleated cells in each sample was estimated from the amplification of reference gene primers within the assay. To quantify the absolute abundance of each unique TCRbeta CDR3 rearrangement, sequence reads were collapsed and filtered. For each sample, productive Simpson clonality was calculated by taking the square root of Simpson's diversity index across productive rearrangements. TCRdb's version of the immuneACCESS table is confined to in-frame rearrangements and falls short of the full clone set. An unresolved V gene accounts for under half of the shortfall where checked; the remainder is of unknown origin. V, J and clone size are taken as reported in that table, and D and trimming were inferred from the DNA itself. The sample yields approximately 410,000 clones; roughly 85% were counted once. Of the sample, over 1.1% is held by the ten largest clones.

The collaborating institutions used their own protocols to collect whole blood in K2EDTA tubes. For TCRbeta analysis, collaborator samples were shipped as frozen whole blood, as isolated PBMCs, or as DNA extracted from either sample type. Based on the germline V gene (reference sequence), the CDR1 and CDR2 sequences are LNHDA and SQIVND. Trimming removed 4 bases from V and 4 bases from J; the gene matches leave 3 bases unexplained. CDR3 length: 14 amino acids, cysteine to phenylalanine. CDR3 DNA is the only sequence kept; it has 42 bases, read in frame from the first base. On this clone itself: No antigen is known for it. There are no base qualities to consult, and no much larger clone falls within one base.

The chain was built from TRBV19 and TRBJ2-3, with 9 central nucleotides matching TRBD1. The sequencing input was peripheral blood. The TCR sequence derives from a woman in her 30s with active or convalescent COVID-19. CDR3 sequence: CASSTWTGADTQYF. The DNA is TGTGCCAGTAGTACATGGACAGGGGCAGATACGCAGTATTTT.